These 9 T cell receptor beta chains came from one sample sequenced in a study of beta chain features in type 1 diabetes (dated by TCRdb to 2016 to 2018). Their antigens are not known. Overall results and qualifications from the work: In all four CD4+ subsets, TCRB CDR3 length was moderately but significantly shorter in type 1 diabetes patients.

The library was generated by the immunoSEQ multiplex PCR assay. The High Capacity cDNA Reverse Transcription Kit was used to reverse transcribe all of the isolated RNA, meaning that expressed TCRB transcripts were what got sequenced. The table comes from immuneACCESS by way of TCRdb, which keeps in-frame sequences with V and J called. Part of the clones is missing from these tables; in studies checked, under half for an unresolved V gene and the rest for unknown reasons. The sample profile shows 250,000 to 300,000 clones; roughly 24% of them were found once. About 0.012% of the sample is held by the ten biggest clonotypes. Input material: naive CD4+ T cells from blood. The sample's cell subset or site label, in plain terms: true naive CD4+ T cells. The receptors derive from a woman aged 25 to 39 with type 1 diabetes.

The rearrangement joins TRBV5-1 to TRBJ2-7; no firm D call. V lost 1 base, J lost 2 bases, and 10 bases lay in between. Germline V gives CDR1 SGHRS, CDR2 YFSETQ. The CDR3 totals 14 residues. In nucleotides, the CDR3 is TGCGCCAGCAGCTTGACCAGTACAACCTACGAGCAGTACTTC. Translation gives CASSLTSTTYEQYF.

The gene calls are TRBV10-3 and TRBJ2-3; weak D call: TRBD2 (6 bases). The CDR3 covers 13 residues. V dropped 10 bases and J dropped 0 bases, with 11 bases sitting between them. Germline lookup yields CDR1 ENHRY and CDR2 SYGVKD. The CDR3 DNA reads TGTGCCACCGAAGGACTAAGCACAGATACGCAGTATTTT. Translated: CATEGLSTDTQYF.

CDR3 sequence: CASSLERSSYEQYF. Written as DNA, the CDR3 is TGCGCCAGCAGCCTTGAGCGGAGCTCCTACGAGCAGTACTTC. The V and J genes are TRBV4-1 and TRBJ2-7; TRBD2 might be the D (5 bases). The germline V gene has CDR1 MGHRA and CDR2 YSYEKL. The CDR3 is 14 amino acids. Trimming stripped 4 bases from V and 0 bases from J, with 10 bases between.

The chain couples TRBV7-6 to TRBJ2-5; 9 nucleotides match TRBD2. This CDR3 is built from 15 residues. CDR1 and CDR2 (germline): SGHVS, FNYEAQ. After removal of 1 base from V and 6 bases from J, the junction contained 6 bases not matched to a gene. CDR3 amino acids: CASSLGRGRGQTQYF. DNA for the CDR3: TGTGCCAGCAGCTTAGGGCGCGGGAGGGGGCAGACCCAGTACTTC.

The table lists this clone with a few counts. DNA of the CDR3: TGCGCCAGCAGCTCCGGGACACTCGTAGACGAGCAGTACTTC. It yields the protein CASSSGTLVDEQYF. The V call is TRBV5-1, the J call TRBJ2-7; tentatively, D is TRBD1 (6 bases). CDR3 size: 14 residues. Germline V gene sequence: CDR1 SGHRS, CDR2 YFSETQ. V dropped 3 bases and J dropped 5 bases, with 15 bases sitting between them.

J is TRBJ2-3 and V is TRBV5-4, with 7 positions matching TRBD1. The CDR3 contains 16 residues. The trim removed 3 bases at V and 3 bases at J, leaving 10 bases unmatched. CDR1 and CDR2 (germline): SGHNT, YYREEE (reference sequence). The CDR3 protein is CASSSKTGLETDTQYF. DNA of the CDR3: TGTGCCAGCAGCTCTAAGACAGGGCTTGAAACAGATACGCAGTATTTT.

The chain combines TRBV28 with TRBJ2-1; 7 bases map to TRBD1. The CDR3 has 14 residues. Germline CDR1 is MDHEN and CDR2 is SYDVKM. V trimming: 10 bases; J trimming: 3 bases; junction bases outside the gene matches: 9. The CDR3 is CATAPGTDYNEQFF. As DNA, the CDR3 is TGTGCCACCGCCCCCGGGACAGACTACAATGAGCAGTTCTTC. Looking up the rest from reference TRBV28 and TRBJ2-1 gives the full variable domain: DVKVTQSSRYLVKRTGEKVFLECVQDMDHENMFWYRQDPGLGLRLIYFSYDVKMKEKGDIPEGYSVSREKKERFSLILESASTNQTSMYLCATAPGTDYNEQFFGPGTRLTVL.

This clone was observed a handful of times. V gene TRBV27 combines with J gene TRBJ2-3, with 10 positions matching TRBD1. CDR3 length equals 16 residues. The germline gives CDR1 MNHEY, CDR2 SMNVEV (reference sequence). The junction had 9 bases not matched to a gene; V was cut back by 5 bases and J by 4 bases. CDR3 residues: CASSPPGQGLADTQYF. As DNA, the CDR3 is TGTGCCAGCAGTCCACCGGGACAGGGGCTCGCAGATACGCAGTATTTT.

V is TRBV7-2 and J is TRBJ2-5; no clear D gene. The CDR3 length is 13 residues. The V gene's germline CDR1 is SGHTA and CDR2 FQGNSA. The V end lost 5 bases, the J end lost 2 bases, and 9 bases lay between the germline ends. This chain's CDR3 is CASSPAEQETQYF. The DNA of the CDR3 is TGTGCCAGCAGCCCCGCAGAACAAGAGACCCAGTACTTC.